Listed below are T cell receptor beta chains from one sample, sequenced in a study of shared clonotypes between healthy human individuals. Method: immunoSEQ multiplex PCR; TCRdb's copy keeps in-frame clones and lacks some. The sample has 450,000 to 700,000 clones, 95% to 96% seen once. Input material: naive CD8+ T cells sorted from blood. The receptors originated from a woman aged 30 to 39 in good health. The CDR3 runs from the conserved cysteine through the conserved F or W. Each record gives: clone size, D gene, V gene, J gene, CDR3 DNA, CDR3 protein. A D gene is named only where the DNA matches it firmly. Some rows have no size entry. The others give once, few or many, or a class for an expanded clone.

size: NA; D: NA; V: TRBV5-8; J: TRBJ1-1; DNA: TGTGCCAGCTGGGGCCTTTCAGGGAACACTGAAGCTTTCTTT; CDR3: CASWGLSGNTEAFF
size: once; D: NA; V: TRBV6-5; J: TRBJ2-7; DNA: TGTGCCAGCAGTTACTCGATCAGGGGCGAGCAGTACTTC; CDR3: CASSYSIRGEQYF
size: once; D: TRBD1; V: TRBV29-1; J: TRBJ2-7; DNA: TGCAGCGTGGAAGGGACAGCCAGCTACGAGCAGTACTTC; CDR3: CSVEGTASYEQYF
size: NA; D: NA; V: TRBV27; J: TRBJ2-1; DNA: TGTGCCAGCAGTGGCCTCACCAATGAGCAGTTCTTC; CDR3: CASSGLTNEQFF
size: NA; D: NA; V: TRBV9; J: TRBJ1-4; DNA: TGTGCCAGCAGCGCGGACGGGAGGACCGATGAAAAACTGTTTTTT; CDR3: CASSADGRTDEKLFF
size: NA; D: TRBD2; V: TRBV7-6; J: TRBJ2-7; DNA: TGTGCCAGCAGCTTAGGTAGCGGGGGTACCTACGAGCAGTACTTC; CDR3: CASSLGSGGTYEQYF
size: NA; D: TRBD2; V: TRBV27; J: TRBJ2-1; DNA: TGTGCCAGCAGACCCCGACTAGCGGGTAGCTCCTACAATGAGCAGTTCTTC; CDR3: CASRPRLAGSSYNEQFF
size: NA; D: NA; V: TRBV21-1; J: TRBJ2-2; DNA: TGTGCCAGCAGCTTACACCGGACTAGCGGGAGCTGTGGGGAGCTGTTTTTT; CDR3: CASSLHRTSGSCGELFF
size: NA; D: NA; V: TRBV5-1; J: TRBJ1-2; DNA: TGCGCCAGCGGACAAACAGGTTTCGATGGCTACACCTTC; CDR3: CASGQTGFDGYTF
size: NA; D: NA; V: TRBV4-1; J: TRBJ2-1; DNA: TGCGCCAGCAGCCTCGGACAGCTGAGGGTCCCTGAGCAGTTCTTC; CDR3: CASSLGQLRVPEQFF
size: NA; D: NA; V: TRBV19; J: TRBJ1-5; DNA: TGTGCCAGTAGTATAGGGGACAGCAATCAGCCCCAGCATTTT; CDR3: CASSIGDSNQPQHF
size: NA; D: NA; V: TRBV12-1; J: TRBJ2-3; DNA: TGTGCCAGCAGCGGGCGGTGGGGCGGGAGATGCACAGATACGCAGTATTTT; CDR3: CASSGRWGGRCTDTQYF
size: NA; D: TRBD2; V: TRBV27; J: TRBJ2-5; DNA: TGTGCCAGCAGTGGAAAGCGGGAGCCAACAGAGACCCAGTACTTC; CDR3: CASSGKREPTETQYF
size: once; D: NA; V: TRBV30; J: TRBJ2-7; DNA: TGTGCCTGGATGGCACTTTCCTACGAGCAGTACTTC; CDR3: CAWMALSYEQYF
size: once; D: TRBD2; V: TRBV7-6; J: TRBJ2-2; DNA: TGTGCCAGCAGCGCGTTTGAGCGGGAGGGCCCCACCGGGGAGCTGTTTTTT; CDR3: CASSAFEREGPTGELFF
size: NA; D: TRBD1; V: TRBV9; J: TRBJ2-2; DNA: TGTGCCAGCAGCGTAGGGAGGACAGGGGGCATCACCGGGGAGCTGTTTTTT; CDR3: CASSVGRTGGITGELFF
size: NA; D: TRBD1; V: TRBV2; J: TRBJ1-5; DNA: TGTGCCAGCAGTGAATCCGGGACAGGGGTGAATCAGCCCCAGCATTTT; CDR3: CASSESGTGVNQPQHF
size: few; D: NA; V: TRBV5-6; J: TRBJ1-2; DNA: TGTGCCAGCAGCTTGATCAACCAGGATTATGGCTACACCTTC; CDR3: CASSLINQDYGYTF
size: NA; D: TRBD2; V: TRBV28; J: TRBJ2-7; DNA: TGTGCCAGCAGTTTCCGGGAGGGCCTTGACGAGCAGTACTTC; CDR3: CASSFREGLDEQYF
size: NA; D: NA; V: TRBV10-2; J: TRBJ2-1; DNA: TGCGCCAGCAGCGAAGACCTAGCAGGCCTAGGGAATGAGCAGTTCTTC; CDR3: CASSEDLAGLGNEQFF
size: NA; D: NA; V: TRBV2; J: TRBJ1-1; DNA: TGTGCCAGCAGTAACCCTGCCGGGACGGCGAACACTGAAGCTTTCTTT; CDR3: CASSNPAGTANTEAFF
size: NA; D: TRBD1; V: TRBV25-1; J: TRBJ2-7; DNA: TGTGCCAGCAGTCCCGGGACAGTCTTCCTCGAGCAGTACTTC; CDR3: CASSPGTVFLEQYF
size: NA; D: NA; V: TRBV15; J: TRBJ2-5; DNA: TGTGCCACCAGCGGAGGGGGGATACAAGAGACCCAGTACTTC; CDR3: CATSGGGIQETQYF
size: NA; D: NA; V: TRBV5-6; J: TRBJ2-3; DNA: TGTGCCAGCAGCTACACAGATACGCAGTATTTT; CDR3: CASSYTDTQYF
size: NA; D: TRBD1; V: TRBV5-1; J: TRBJ2-7; DNA: TGCGCCAGCAGCAAAAATCTCGACAGGGGGCGCGAGCAGTACTTC; CDR3: CASSKNLDRGREQYF
size: NA; D: NA; V: TRBV7-8; J: TRBJ2-7; DNA: TGTGCCAGCAGCTTAGACAGGAGCGAGCAGTACTTC; CDR3: CASSLDRSEQYF
size: few; D: NA; V: TRBV19; J: TRBJ1-2; DNA: TGTGCCAGTGAGGGCTTAGGGTATGGCTACACCTTC; CDR3: CASEGLGYGYTF
size: few; D: NA; V: TRBV11-2; J: TRBJ1-1; DNA: TGTGCCAGCAGCACCGGACTGCACACTGAAGCTTTCTTT; CDR3: CASSTGLHTEAFF
size: once; D: NA; V: TRBV4-1; J: TRBJ1-1; DNA: TGCGCCAGCAGCCGATCAATTGATGGGAACACTGAAGCTTTCTTT; CDR3: CASSRSIDGNTEAFF
size: NA; D: TRBD1; V: TRBV4-1; J: TRBJ2-7; DNA: TGCGCCAGCAGCCAAGAGACAGGGGGCTATTACGAGCAGTACTTC; CDR3: CASSQETGGYYEQYF
size: once; D: TRBD1; V: TRBV6-1; J: TRBJ1-5; DNA: TGTGCCAGCAGTGAAGTCGGACAGGTCCGGGAGCCCCAGCATTTT; CDR3: CASSEVGQVREPQHF
size: NA; D: TRBD1; V: TRBV5-1; J: TRBJ2-1; DNA: TGCGCCAGCAGCTTGGCCGGAGACAGGGCTCGGGATGAGCAGTTCTTC; CDR3: CASSLAGDRARDEQFF
size: once; D: NA; V: TRBV28; J: TRBJ2-1; DNA: TGTGCCAGCACCATAGCCGGCGGGACTTCCTACAATGAGCAGTTCTTC; CDR3: CASTIAGGTSYNEQFF
size: NA; D: NA; V: TRBV6-1; J: TRBJ1-5; DNA: TGTGCCAGCAGTGAATTCGGGACGGGCGATCAGCCCCAGCATTTT; CDR3: CASSEFGTGDQPQHF
size: NA; D: NA; V: TRBV27; J: TRBJ1-3; DNA: TGTGCCAGCAGGACAGGCTCTGGAAACACCATATATTTT; CDR3: CASRTGSGNTIYF
size: NA; D: TRBD1; V: TRBV11-2; J: TRBJ2-5; DNA: TGTGCCAGCAGCTCAGACATCAGGACAGGGGATGAGACCCAGTACTTC; CDR3: CASSSDIRTGDETQYF
size: NA; D: NA; V: TRBV28; J: TRBJ2-7; DNA: TGTGCCAGCAGAAAGGACGGATTCGAGCAGTACTTC; CDR3: CASRKDGFEQYF
size: NA; D: TRBD1; V: TRBV14; J: TRBJ1-1; DNA: TGTGCCAGCAGCCAGATACAGGGGGGAGTTAGAATCACTGAAGCTTTCTTT; CDR3: CASSQIQGGVRITEAFF
size: NA; D: TRBD2; V: TRBV13; J: TRBJ2-2; DNA: TGTGCCAGCAGCTTAGTGGGAGGGCCGGCCGGGGAGCTGTTTTTT; CDR3: CASSLVGGPAGELFF
size: NA; D: NA; V: TRBV6-1; J: TRBJ2-1; DNA: TGTGCCAGCAGAAAGAGTAGTGAGCAGTTCTTC; CDR3: CASRKSSEQFF
size: few; D: NA; V: TRBV9; J: TRBJ1-2; DNA: TGTGCCAGCAACGGGGTGACAATCGGCTACACCTTC; CDR3: CASNGVTIGYTF
size: once; D: TRBD2; V: TRBV5-4; J: TRBJ2-3; DNA: TGTGCCAGCAGCGCGGGACTAGCGGGGGGAGATACGCAGTATTTT; CDR3: CASSAGLAGGDTQYF
size: NA; D: NA; V: TRBV19; J: TRBJ1-5; DNA: TGTGCCAGTAGTTTCTCCGGACGGAGTTTCAATCAGCCCCAGCATTTT; CDR3: CASSFSGRSFNQPQHF
size: NA; D: NA; V: TRBV27; J: TRBJ2-1; DNA: TGTGCCAGCAGTTTAGGAGGAGATCGTTACAATGAGCAGTTCTTC; CDR3: CASSLGGDRYNEQFF
size: NA; D: TRBD2; V: TRBV28; J: TRBJ2-7; DNA: TGTGCCATTACCCCGGGGGTAGCGGGAGGACTGAGGGGGTACGAGCAGTACTTC; CDR3: CAITPGVAGGLRGYEQYF
size: NA; D: NA; V: TRBV9; J: TRBJ2-2; DNA: TGTGCCAGCAGCGTAGAAGATGAGTCCCGGGAGCTGTTTTTT; CDR3: CASSVEDESRELFF
size: once; D: NA; V: TRBV9; J: TRBJ1-3; DNA: TGTGCCAGCAGCAATCAGGGGAGCGGCAACACCATATATTTT; CDR3: CASSNQGSGNTIYF
size: NA; D: NA; V: TRBV15; J: TRBJ1-5; DNA: TGTGCCACCAGCAGTCGACGGATCAATCAGCCCCAGCATTTT; CDR3: CATSSRRINQPQHF
size: NA; D: NA; V: TRBV7-9; J: TRBJ1-5; DNA: TGTGCCAGCAGCTCCGGCCGCGAGGGCTCCAATCAGCCCCAGCATTTT; CDR3: CASSSGREGSNQPQHF
size: once; D: NA; V: TRBV28; J: TRBJ2-7; DNA: TGTGCCAGCAGTTTAGGGACGGGACTTGCCTACGAGCAGTACTTC; CDR3: CASSLGTGLAYEQYF
size: NA; D: NA; V: TRBV4-1; J: TRBJ2-7; DNA: TGCGCCAGCAGCCAAGTTCCGAGCTCCTACGAGCAGTACTTC; CDR3: CASSQVPSSYEQYF
size: NA; D: NA; V: TRBV27; J: TRBJ1-4; DNA: TGTGCCAGCAGTTTGCTTGACAGTAATGAAAAACTGTTTTTT; CDR3: CASSLLDSNEKLFF
size: few; D: NA; V: TRBV25-1; J: TRBJ2-7; DNA: TGTGCCAGCAGTAACCGGCAGTCCTACGAGCAGTACTTC; CDR3: CASSNRQSYEQYF
size: NA; D: TRBD1; V: TRBV28; J: TRBJ1-1; DNA: TGTGCCAGCAGCCAGGGGGTTAGCACTGAAGCTTTCTTT; CDR3: CASSQGVSTEAFF
size: NA; D: NA; V: TRBV27; J: TRBJ1-5; DNA: TGTGCCAGCAGTTACCGACAGACAGATCAGCCCCAGCATTTT; CDR3: CASSYRQTDQPQHF
size: once; D: NA; V: TRBV11-2; J: TRBJ2-7; DNA: TGTGCCAGCAGCCTAGGGGCGGGGCACTACGAGCAGTACTTC; CDR3: CASSLGAGHYEQYF
size: NA; D: TRBD1; V: TRBV10-2; J: TRBJ2-1; DNA: TGCGCCAGCACCCAGGGGGCGAATGAGCAGTTCTTC; CDR3: CASTQGANEQFF